The 20 T cell receptor beta chains below come from one sample, sequenced in a study of PD-1 blockade in classical Hodgkin lymphoma. Clones were read by immunoSEQ multiplex PCR, and TCRdb kept only the in-frame ones, dropping some. Of around 40,000 clones in the sample, over 65% were seen once. Stated time point: cycle 4 day 1 (C4D1), after less than 7 weeks of nivolumab. Relapse after autologous stem cell transplantation occurred in every patient, and brentuximab vedotin exposure varied. The sample here was peripheral blood mononuclear cells (PBMCs), taken before the fourth cycle of nivolumab. These receptors all come from a human donor with classical Hodgkin lymphoma.

This clone appeared a few times. The chain carries TRBV6-5 and TRBJ2-6; no reliable D call. Germline values: CDR1 MNHEY, CDR2 SVGAGI. There are 15 residues in the CDR3. V was shortened by 1 base and J by 0 bases, with 4 bases between the two germline ends. CDR3 protein: CASSYWISGANVLTF. Written as DNA, the CDR3 is TGTGCCAGCAGTTACTGGATCTCTGGGGCCAACGTCCTGACTTTC.

The chain uses TRBV6-1 and TRBJ2-4; D unclear. Germline CDR1 reads MNHNS; CDR2 reads SASEGT. V lost 2 bases to trimming and J lost 0 bases, with 8 bases between them. This CDR3 is 15 amino acids long. CDR3 sequence (DNA): TGTGCCAGCAGTGAAATAGCTCTAGCCAAAAACATTCAGTACTTC. Amino acid sequence: CASSEIALAKNIQYF.

CDR3 region: CASSPRGGDSTEAFF. The CDR3 DNA sequence: TGTGCCAGCTCACCCCGAGGGGGGGATAGCACTGAAGCTTTCTTT. This chain joins TRBV18 and TRBJ1-1; weak D call: TRBD1 (6 bases). V was clipped by 3 bases and J by 4 bases, with 15 bases between them. The CDR3 totals 15 residues. Germline-derived CDR1 and CDR2 are KGHSH and LQKENI.

This chain connects TRBV27 to TRBJ1-5; D perhaps matches TRBD1 (5 bases). CDR3 size: 14 residues. Germline V gene data show CDR1 as MNHEY and CDR2 as SMNVEV (reference sequence). Trimming cost V 5 bases and J 5 bases, with 13 bases left between them. CDR3 in DNA: TGTGCCAGCAGTCTGGGTACGGGGGATCAGCCCCAGCATTTT. Translation gives CASSLGTGDQPQHF.

This clone is a singleton in its sample. The chain uses TRBV28 and TRBJ1-4, with TRBD1 identical over 8 bases. Germline CDR1 is MDHEN and CDR2 is SYDVKM. Germline trimming cut 6 bases from V and 7 bases from J; bases unmatched to any gene: 7. The CDR3 totals 14 residues. In nucleotides, the CDR3 is TGTGCCAGCAGCTTACAGGGGGAGGGTGAAAAACTGTTTTTT. It codes for CASSLQGEGEKLFF.

In this sample, this clone turned up many times. CDR3 sequence reads: CASNGEVVSGNTIYF. The CDR3, as DNA: TGTGCCAGCAATGGGGAGGTGGTCTCTGGAAACACCATATATTTT. The rearrangement joins TRBV2 to TRBJ1-3; no reliable D call. CDR3 length: 15 residues. V was cut by 7 bases and J by 0 bases, with 13 bases left in between. Germline-derived CDR1 and CDR2 are SNHLY and FYNNEI. Together with reference TRBV2 and TRBJ1-3, the CDR3 gives the full variable domain: EPEVTQTPSHQVTQMGQEVILRCVPISNHLYFYWYRQILGQKVEFLVSFYNNEISEKSEIFDDQFSVERPDGSNFTLKIRSTKLEDSAMYFCASNGEVVSGNTIYFGEGSWLTVV.

The chain has TRBV4-3 and TRBJ1-5; D uncertain. V was clipped by 0 bases and J by 0 bases, with 9 bases between them. The CDR3 sequence is 16 residues long. Germline lookup yields CDR1 LGHNA and CDR2 YSLEER. In DNA form, the CDR3 reads TGCGCCAGCAGCCAAGAAATACAATATAGCAATCAGCCCCAGCATTTT. Translating it yields CASSQEIQYSNQPQHF.

This chain connects TRBV11-2 to TRBJ2-7; D is uncertain. V was pared by 3 bases and J by 4 bases, with 13 bases between. The CDR3 loop spans 14 amino acids. Germline values: CDR1 SGHAT, CDR2 FQNNGV. CDR3: CASSFSPGPYEQYF. The CDR3 coding sequence is TGTGCCAGCAGCTTCTCTCCCGGGCCTTACGAGCAGTACTTC.

This chain links TRBV5-1 with TRBJ2-3; 10 bases match TRBD2. Germline V lookup: CDR1 SGHRS, CDR2 YFSETQ. Trimming cost V 3 bases and J 5 bases; bases outside gene matches: 6. The CDR3 totals 15 residues. CDR3 bases: TGCGCCAGCAGCTATAGCGGGGGGAAGGGAGATACGCAGTATTTT. It translates to CASSYSGGKGDTQYF.

This clone has at least ten counts. The J gene is TRBJ1-4, the V gene TRBV19; a possible D gene is TRBD1 (6 bases). Germline loops: CDR1 LNHDA, CDR2 SQIVND (reference sequence). Trimming took off 1 base at V and 8 bases at J, with 14 bases between the two ends. The CDR3 length is 15 residues. DNA for the CDR3: TGTGCCAGTAGTATAGGGGGCAGGGGTGACGAAAAACTGTTTTTT. It encodes CASSIGGRGDEKLFF.

V is TRBV11-2 and J is TRBJ2-3, with unresolved D. CDR1 and CDR2 (germline): SGHAT, FQNNGV. Trimming pared 5 bases from V and 5 bases from J, leaving 5 bases between. This CDR3 is 11 amino acids long. The CDR3 region is CASSVQDTQYF. The CDR3 DNA reads as TGTGCCAGCAGCGTACAAGATACGCAGTATTTT. The complete variable domain, with remaining parts taken from reference TRBV11-2 and TRBJ2-3, reads EAGVAQSPRYKIIEKRQSVAFWCNPISGHATLYWYQQILGQGPKLLIQFQNNGVVDDSQLPKDRFSAERLKGVDSTLKIQPAKLEDSAVYLCASSVQDTQYFGPGTRLTVL.

On this clone: At one end the junction does not follow the germline gene, possibly because of a read error. The chain couples TRBV7-7 to TRBJ2-5; D call uncertain. CDR1 and CDR2 (germline): SSHAT, FNYEAQ (reference sequence). The CDR3 spans 14 residues. The chain's CDR3 is CASSLGTGRETQYF. The CDR3 DNA is TGTGCTAGCAGCTTAGGAACCGGGCGGGAGACCCAGTACTTC.

This rearrangement joins TRBV5-5 to TRBJ1-5; maybe TRBD1 (5 bases). Germline V lookup: CDR1 SGHKS, CDR2 YYEKEE (reference sequence). The germline V and J ends were trimmed by 7 bases and 2 bases, with 10 bases remaining between them. The CDR3 sequence is 13 residues long. The CDR3 region has the DNA TGTGCCAGCGGGGGGACGGGCAATCAGCCCCAGCATTTT. It translates to CASGGTGNQPQHF.

The chain has TRBV19 and TRBJ2-2, with a weak D call TRBD2 (5 bases). V was shortened by 3 bases and J by 0 bases, with 11 bases between the two germline ends. The CDR3 has 16 residues. The germline gives CDR1 LNHDA, CDR2 SQIVND (reference sequence). The CDR3 sequence is CASSIPGLPNTGELFF. The CDR3 DNA sequence: TGTGCCAGTAGTATTCCCGGACTTCCGAACACCGGGGAGCTGTTTTTT.

The chain joins TRBV5-1 to TRBJ2-5, with D perhaps being TRBD1 or TRBD2 (5 bases each). The DNA end favors TRBJ2-7, so the J call may be wrong. The CDR3 is 15 residues long. Per germline, CDR1 SGHRS and CDR2 YFSETQ. CDR3 coding DNA: TGCGCCAGCAGCTTTATCCCCGGACGGGACGGCGAGCAGTACTTC. Translation gives CASSFIPGRDGEQYF.

This chain uses TRBV9 with TRBJ1-3, with a tentative D call TRBD1 (6 bases). This CDR3 region has 14 residues. Germline-derived CDR1 and CDR2 are SGDLS and YYNGEE. V lost 2 bases and J lost 0, with 6 bases in between. The CDR3 is CASSVTGSGNTIYF. CDR3 DNA: TGTGCCAGCAGCGTGACAGGCTCTGGAAACACCATATATTTT.

This chain joins TRBV15 and TRBJ2-4, with D uncertain. The CDR3 contains 16 residues. V shed 0 bases and J shed 4 bases, with 13 bases lying between them. The V gene's germline CDR1 is LNHNV and CDR2 YYDKDF (reference sequence). CDR3 residues: CATSRDIGLEKNIQYF. Written as DNA, the CDR3 is TGTGCCACCAGCAGAGATATTGGTCTGGAGAAAAACATTCAGTACTTC. Looking up the rest from reference TRBV15 and TRBJ2-4 gives the full variable domain: DAMVIQNPRYQVTQFGKPVTLSCSQTLNHNVMYWYQQKSSQAPKLLFHYYDKDFNNEADTPDNFQSRRPNTSFCFLDIRSPGLGDTAMYLCATSRDIGLEKNIQYFGAGTRLSVL.

This clone has more than one count but fewer than ten. CDR3 in DNA: TGCAGCGTGCCGGCTATAGCCAAAAACATTCAGTACTTC. It specifies CSVPAIAKNIQYF. The gene calls are TRBV29-1 and TRBJ2-4; D is undetermined. This CDR3 region has 13 residues. Trimming removed 6 bases from V and 0 bases from J, with 9 bases in between. Germline V CDR1 and CDR2: SQVTM, ANQGSEA.

V gene TRBV5-4 combines with J gene TRBJ2-7, with TRBD1 identical over 8 bases. V shed 4 bases, J shed 3 bases, and the junction held 6 bases outside the gene matches. Germline V gene sequence: CDR1 SGHNT, CDR2 YYREEE (reference sequence). The CDR3 has 14 residues. CDR3 amino acids: CASSVGQGGYEQYF. In nucleotides, the CDR3 is TGTGCCAGCAGCGTTGGACAGGGAGGCTACGAGCAGTACTTC.

This sequence joins TRBV5-5 and TRBJ2-3; D remains unclear. This CDR3 region has 14 residues. V lost 6 bases, J lost 0 bases, and 11 bases lay in between. Germline V gene lookup returns CDR1 SGHKS and CDR2 YYEKEE (reference sequence). CDR3 DNA sequence: TGTGCCAGCAACCCGGGTCCTAGCACAGATACGCAGTATTTT. Translating gives CASNPGPSTDTQYF.